This T cell receptor (beta chain) is drawn from a study of early stage breast cancer tumors (dated 2017 in TCRdb). Regarding the research as a whole: Of the approximately 15 invasive breast tumors, roughly 13 were found to be estrogen receptor-positive, progesterone receptor-positive and HER2-negative. Across all samples, 2,700,000 or so templates representing 1.2 million or so unique clonotypes were detected. On average, each sample got 7.5 to 10-fold read coverage. Of the roughly 12 ER+/PR+/HER2- tumors, eight were classified as invasive ductal carcinomas and four as invasive lobular carcinomas.

Two independent genomic DNA replicates were amplified for each sample, with approximately 0.5 ug used for blood and around 1.5 ug for tumor or normal breast. Following the manufacturer's instructions, the ImmunoSeq Intro kit was used to carry out TCRB sequencing on genomic DNA. Multiplex PCR was run for roughly 31 cycles using proprietary primers and spike-in control sequences for absolute quantification. Single-end 150-bp reads were used to sequence an 87-bp fragment spanning the CDR3 plus the flanking V and J genes. Each lane of an Illumina MiSeq running version 3.0 chemistry carried seven multiplexed samples, with two replicates apiece. From the authors' description of their analysis: Raw data were processed by the vendor's proprietary pipeline, with both replicates merged into one result per sample. Clonotypes were defined as productive rearrangements sharing the V-gene family, CDR3 amino acid sequence and J-gene segment. Clonality was computed as 1 minus the normalized Shannon entropy (Pielou evenness) of TCRB abundances. T cell density was estimated as total templates divided by the number of input cells, with the number of input cells inferred from the DNA input amount. Total repertoire diversity and clonality were estimated with Recon using default parameters. Clonotypes with over 0.1% abundance in tumor and at least 32-fold higher abundance in tumor than in normal breast were defined as tumor-enriched. The table was pulled from immuneACCESS by TCRdb, which kept in-frame rearrangements only. Such tables lose some clones; where checked, under half of the loss comes from unresolved V genes, and the rest has no known cause. V and J calls and clone size follow that table, whereas D and trimming were derived from the DNA. The sample table contains approximately 3,000 clones; only one count was recorded for around 66% of them. Roughly 15% of the sample is taken by the ten largest.

As regards this clone: There is no known antigen for this receptor. The sample holds no much larger clone one base away, and base qualities are not on file.

On the study overall, not on this receptor specifically: Repertoires from blood resembled normal breast more closely than tumor, and using blood as a reference for each tissue separated tumor from normal in 14 of 16 patients. Sequencing bulk genomic DNA from unsorted cells could not capture chain pairing or functional markers like CD4, CD8 and FOXP3. Enriched TCRB sequences shared across patients were mostly commonly generated sequences, unlikely to play an important role in the tumor microenvironment. The small cohort size prevented analysis by tumor subtype. Compared with adjacent normal breast tissue, tumors had higher clonality and 2 to 3-fold greater T cell density.

Dicing about 18-50 mg of tumor tissue typically produced more than 2.5 ug of DNA. The study profiled bulk TCR beta-chain repertoires in matched peripheral blood, tumor and adjacent normal breast tissue taken from approximately 16 patients with early-stage breast cancer. After resection, tumor tissue identified by eye was cut out and put into prechilled RNAlater. A TissueLyser II was used to homogenize diced tumor tissue (20-50 mg) in RLTplus buffer containing beta-mercaptoethanol and antifoaming agent. The Qiagen AllPrep DNA/RNA Mini kit was used for genomic DNA extraction. V and J are truncated by 6 bases and 5 bases respectively, leaving an intervening sequence of 11 bases. Taken from the germline V gene, the CDR1 and CDR2 loops are SGHDT and YYEEEE. There are 13 amino acids in the CDR3, from cysteine to phenylalanine inclusive. The DNA shown is the 39-base CDR3, in frame from base 1.

Recombination linked TRBV5-6 to TRBJ1-4; D gene: possibly TRBD1, on 5 matching bases. The sample consisted of breast tumor tissue. This clonotype was sampled from a person aged 40-50 years with breast cancer. CDR3 protein: CASNQGRNEKLFF. The nucleotide sequence reads as follows: TGTGCCAGCAACCAGGGAAGGAATGAAAAACTGTTTTTT.